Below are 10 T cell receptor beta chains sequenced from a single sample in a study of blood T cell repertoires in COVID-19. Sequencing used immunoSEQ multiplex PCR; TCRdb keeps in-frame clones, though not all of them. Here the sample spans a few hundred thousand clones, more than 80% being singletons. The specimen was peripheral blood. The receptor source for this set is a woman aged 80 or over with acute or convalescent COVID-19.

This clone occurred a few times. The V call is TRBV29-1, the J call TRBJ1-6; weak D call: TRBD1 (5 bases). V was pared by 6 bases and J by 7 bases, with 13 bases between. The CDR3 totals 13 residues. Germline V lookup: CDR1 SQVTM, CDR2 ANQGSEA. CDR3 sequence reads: CSVGDGGNSPLHF. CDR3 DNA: TGCAGCGTAGGGGACGGGGGGAATTCACCCCTCCACTTT.

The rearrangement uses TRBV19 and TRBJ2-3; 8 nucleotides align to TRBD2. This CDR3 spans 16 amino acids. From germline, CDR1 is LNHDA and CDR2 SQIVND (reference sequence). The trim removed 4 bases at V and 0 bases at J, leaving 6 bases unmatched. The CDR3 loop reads CASSRRLARSTDTQYF. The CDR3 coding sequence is TGTGCCAGTAGTAGGAGACTAGCGCGAAGCACAGATACGCAGTATTTT.

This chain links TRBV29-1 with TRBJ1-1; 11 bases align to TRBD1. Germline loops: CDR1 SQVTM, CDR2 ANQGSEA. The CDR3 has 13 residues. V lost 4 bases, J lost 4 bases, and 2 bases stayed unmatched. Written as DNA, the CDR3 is TGCAGCGTTGGCGGGACAGGGGGCACTGAAGCTTTCTTT. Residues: CSVGGTGGTEAFF.

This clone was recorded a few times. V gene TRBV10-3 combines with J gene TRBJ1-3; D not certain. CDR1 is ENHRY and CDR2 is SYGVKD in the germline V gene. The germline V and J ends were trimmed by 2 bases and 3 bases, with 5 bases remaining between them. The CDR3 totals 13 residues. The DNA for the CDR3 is TGTGCCATCAGTGAGAATAGTGGAAACACCATATATTTT. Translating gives CAISENSGNTIYF.

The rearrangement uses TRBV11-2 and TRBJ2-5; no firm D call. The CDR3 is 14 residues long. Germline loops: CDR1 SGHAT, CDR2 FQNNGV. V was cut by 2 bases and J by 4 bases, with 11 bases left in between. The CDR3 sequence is CASSLNLVTETQYF. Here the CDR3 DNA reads TGTGCCAGCAGCTTAAACCTAGTCACAGAGACCCAGTACTTC.

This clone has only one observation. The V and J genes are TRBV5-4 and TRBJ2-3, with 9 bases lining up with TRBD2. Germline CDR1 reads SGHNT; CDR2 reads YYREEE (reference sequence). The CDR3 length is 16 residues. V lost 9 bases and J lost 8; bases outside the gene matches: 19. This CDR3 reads CATLEASGGRGGTQYF. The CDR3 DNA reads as TGTGCCACTCTCGAAGCCAGCGGGGGGCGGGGTGGTACGCAGTATTTT.

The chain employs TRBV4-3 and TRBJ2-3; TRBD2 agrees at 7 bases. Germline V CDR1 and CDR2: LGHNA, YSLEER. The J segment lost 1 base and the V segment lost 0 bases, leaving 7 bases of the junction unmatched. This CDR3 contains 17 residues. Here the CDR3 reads CASSQDFRGVGTDTQYF. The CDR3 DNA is TGCGCCAGCAGCCAAGATTTCCGGGGGGTGGGCACAGATACGCAGTATTTT.

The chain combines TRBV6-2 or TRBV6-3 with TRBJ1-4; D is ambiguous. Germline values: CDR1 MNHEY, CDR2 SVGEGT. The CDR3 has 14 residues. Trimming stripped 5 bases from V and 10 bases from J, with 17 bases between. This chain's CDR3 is CASSQTREEGKLFF. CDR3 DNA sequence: TGTGCCAGCAGTCAAACTCGGGAGGAGGGAAAACTGTTTTTT.

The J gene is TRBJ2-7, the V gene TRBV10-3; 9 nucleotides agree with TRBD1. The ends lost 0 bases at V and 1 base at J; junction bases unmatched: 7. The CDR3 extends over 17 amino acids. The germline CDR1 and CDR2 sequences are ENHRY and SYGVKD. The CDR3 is CAISESTTGGKSYEQYF. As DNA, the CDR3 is TGTGCCATCAGTGAGTCGACAACAGGGGGCAAGTCCTACGAGCAGTACTTC.

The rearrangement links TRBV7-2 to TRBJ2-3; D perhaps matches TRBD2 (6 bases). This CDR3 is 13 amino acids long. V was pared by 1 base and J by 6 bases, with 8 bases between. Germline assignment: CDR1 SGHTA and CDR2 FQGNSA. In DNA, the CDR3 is TGTGCCAGCAGCTTAGTCGCGGGGGATACGCAGTATTTT. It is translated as CASSLVAGDTQYF.